This T cell receptor beta chain was recovered during a study of T-cell memory formation after mild COVID-19. MiXCR, applied by TCRdb to the 5' RACE reads, yields one record per CDR3 protein. The sample lists roughly 350,000 distinct CDR3 sequences, around 27% occurring once. From germline, CDR1 is MNHNS and CDR2 SASEGT. Trimming stripped 4 bases from V and 6 bases from J, with 13 bases between. The CDR3 is 14 residues long. The chain has TRBV6-1 and TRBJ1-5, with D perhaps TRBD1 (5 bases). This clonotype originated in an adult woman who had mild COVID-19 (a few samples of this study predate the infection). Cell type and time point are not known. Sequencing used PBMCs or a T cell subset sorted from them (not recorded which). CDR3: CASSVLTAGQPQHF. The CDR3 region has the DNA TGTGCCAGCAGTGTGTTGACAGCGGGTCAGCCCCAGCATTTT.